One sample yielded the 29 T cell receptor beta chains listed below, sequenced in a study of graft-versus-host responses after intestinal transplantation. Generated by immunoSEQ multiplex PCR, the TCRdb table keeps only in-frame clones and is missing some. The sample includes 130,000 or so clones, 80% to 95% of them seen just once. These TCRs' antigens remain unknown. The specimen was unstimulated CD4+ T cells sorted from spleen or lymph node cells, collected before intestinal transplant. These receptors came from a human donor who received an intestinal transplant.

The chain recombines TRBV29-1 with TRBJ2-1, with 8 bases matching TRBD2. There are 16 residues in the CDR3. Unmatched junction bases numbered 11, after V lost 1 base and J lost 6 bases. The V gene's germline CDR1 is SQVTM and CDR2 ANQGSEA. The CDR3 coding sequence is TGCAGCGTTGAAGTCACTGGGGCGGGAGGAGGCAATGAGCAGTTCTTC. Translating it yields CSVEVTGAGGGNEQFF.

This rearrangement joins TRBV7-7 to TRBJ2-3, with TRBD1 as a possible D gene (6 bases). Germline V gives CDR1 SSHAT, CDR2 FNYEAQ (reference sequence). The CDR3 consists of 15 residues. The ends were cut back, 5 bases at V and 0 bases at J, with 12 bases in the middle. CDR3 DNA: TGTGCCAGCAGCCCAGGGGCCCCTAGCACAGATACGCAGTATTTT. This sequence encodes CASSPGAPSTDTQYF.

The genes are TRBV28 and TRBJ2-7, with 8 bases aligning to TRBD1. CDR1 MDHEN and CDR2 SYDVKM come from the germline V gene. V was clipped by 3 bases and J by 4 bases; unmatched bases: 8. This CDR3 region has 15 residues. The CDR3 is CASSFPPRGQYEQYF. The CDR3 DNA follows: TGTGCCAGCAGTTTTCCTCCCAGGGGGCAATACGAGCAGTACTTC. Full variable domain (remainder filled in from reference TRBV28 and TRBJ2-7): DVKVTQSSRYLVKRTGEKVFLECVQDMDHENMFWYRQDPGLGLRLIYFSYDVKMKEKGDIPEGYSVSREKKERFSLILESASTNQTSMYLCASSFPPRGQYEQYFGPGTRLTVT.

The chain uses TRBV5-1 and TRBJ1-1, with D possibly matching TRBD1 (5 bases). The CDR3 is 13 amino acids. V lost 0 bases to trimming and J lost 11 bases, with 14 bases between them. Germline lookup yields CDR1 SGHRS and CDR2 YFSETQ. This CDR3 reads CASSLVGDVGAFF. Here the CDR3 DNA reads TGCGCCAGCAGCTTGGTCGGGGACGTAGGGGCTTTCTTT.

The V call is TRBV27, the J call TRBJ2-5; no reliable D call. The V end lost 6 bases, the J end lost 5 bases, and 16 bases lay between the germline ends. The germline V gene encodes CDR1 MNHEY and CDR2 SMNVEV (reference sequence). The CDR3 spans 14 residues. The CDR3: CASSLGRRRETQYF. The DNA for the CDR3 is TGTGCCAGCAGCTTAGGCAGGCGAAGGGAGACCCAGTACTTC.

This rearrangement joins TRBV7-9 to TRBJ1-1; D may be TRBD1 (5 bases). The V and J ends lost 3 bases and 4 bases respectively, with 9 bases between them. In germline, CDR1 is SEHNR, CDR2 FQNEAQ (reference sequence). The length of the CDR3 is 13 residues. CDR3 protein: CASSLVGTTEAFF. The CDR3 coding sequence is TGTGCCAGCAGCTTGGTCGGGACCACTGAAGCTTTCTTT.

The V and J genes are TRBV6-8 and TRBJ1-1; a weak D match, TRBD1 (6 bases). Germline CDR1 reads MNHGY; CDR2 reads SAAAGT. Trimming cost V 6 bases and J 3 bases, with 17 bases left between them. This CDR3 has 15 residues. CDR3 DNA: TGTGCCAGCAGCCCCCTACCGGGGGGCTACACTGAAGCTTTCTTT. Translated: CASSPLPGGYTEAFF.

V is TRBV2 and J is TRBJ2-1; 12 positions agree with TRBD2. V was clipped by 6 bases and J by 1 base; unmatched bases: 4. CDR3 size: 16 residues. Germline lookup yields CDR1 SNHLY and CDR2 FYNNEI. CDR3 protein: CASRTGLAGSYNEQFF. The CDR3 nucleotides are TGTGCCAGCAGAACAGGACTAGCGGGATCCTACAATGAGCAGTTCTTC.

This chain joins TRBV30 and TRBJ1-3; TRBD1 matches at 8 bases. CDR1 and CDR2 (germline): GTSNPN, SVGIG (reference sequence). The V segment lost 5 bases and the J segment 0 bases; nucleotides outside the gene matches: 12. The CDR3 has 17 residues. The CDR3 bases are TGTGCCTGGGTCTTCGACAGGGGTCCTTCCTCTGGAAACACCATATATTTT. Residues: CAWVFDRGPSSGNTIYF.

V usage is TRBV4-3 and J usage is TRBJ2-3; D ambiguous. The V and J ends lost 1 base and 3 bases respectively, with 8 bases between them. The CDR3 is 14 amino acids. CDR1 and CDR2 from the germline V gene are LGHNA and YSLEER. The CDR3 here is CASSQAQDTDTQYF. The CDR3 DNA is TGCGCCAGCAGCCAAGCGCAGGATACAGATACGCAGTATTTT.

The chain carries TRBV28 and TRBJ2-3; D unresolved. This CDR3 has 13 residues. The germline V gene has CDR1 MDHEN and CDR2 SYDVKM. V gave up 2 bases and J gave up 0 bases, with 3 bases separating them. Written as DNA, the CDR3 is TGTGCCAGCAGTTTACCTAGCACAGATACGCAGTATTTT. Amino acids: CASSLPSTDTQYF.

This chain connects TRBV2 to TRBJ1-1; D is unclear. The ends were cut back, 7 bases at V and 7 bases at J, with 16 bases in the middle. The length of the CDR3 is 13 residues. Germline loops: CDR1 SNHLY, CDR2 FYNNEI. The CDR3 DNA is TGTGCCAGCACTCGGGCCTGGTCTTTTGAAGCTTTCTTT. Residues: CASTRAWSFEAFF.

This chain links TRBV19 with TRBJ1-5, with 9 bases lining up with TRBD1. V shed 5 bases, J shed 6 bases, and the junction held 5 bases outside the gene matches. CDR1 and CDR2 (germline): LNHDA, SQIVND (reference sequence). The CDR3 has 14 residues. The CDR3 region has the DNA TGTGCCAGTAGTCCCGACAGGGGGATTCAGCCCCAGCATTTT. Protein sequence: CASSPDRGIQPQHF.

The chain combines TRBV30 with TRBJ1-3; no firm D call. Trimming left V 0 bases short and J 6 bases short, with 3 bases between. CDR1 and CDR2 (germline): GTSNPN, SVGIG (reference sequence). The CDR3 covers 11 residues. Written as DNA, the CDR3 is TGTGCCTGGAGTGTACAAAACACCATATATTTT. This gives the protein CAWSVQNTIYF.

The chain combines TRBV9 with TRBJ1-6, with 10 bases that match TRBD1. V was pared by 4 bases and J by 8 bases, with 9 bases of the junction left unmatched. The CDR3 covers 16 residues. The V gene's germline CDR1 is SGDLS and CDR2 YYNGEE. CDR3 protein: CASSSRQGAKDSPLHF. The CDR3 DNA sequence: TGTGCCAGCAGCAGTCGACAGGGGGCGAAAGATTCACCCCTCCACTTT. Based on the CDR3 plus reference TRBV9 and TRBJ1-6, the full variable domain is DSGVTQTPKHLITATGQRVTLRCSPRSGDLSVYWYQQSLDQGLQFLIQYYNGEERAKGNILERFSAQQFPDLHSELNLSSLELGDSALYFCASSSRQGAKDSPLHFGNGTRLTVT.

This chain connects TRBV11-2 to TRBJ2-7; 11 positions agree with TRBD2. With V trimmed by 4 bases and J by 2 bases, 4 bases remained unmatched. This CDR3 has 15 amino acids. Germline V gene data show CDR1 as SGHAT and CDR2 as FQNNGV. The chain's CDR3 is CASSSLLAGAYEQYF. The CDR3 DNA follows: TGTGCCAGCAGCTCCCTACTAGCGGGAGCCTACGAGCAGTACTTC.

This chain links TRBV7-9 with TRBJ1-2, with 7 bases identical to TRBD1. This CDR3 spans 15 amino acids. V dropped 5 bases and J dropped 4; count of bases not matched to a gene: 10. Germline CDR1 is SEHNR and CDR2 is FQNEAQ (reference sequence). CDR3: CASSPRTGASYGYTF. The CDR3 nucleotides are TGTGCCAGCAGCCCACGAACAGGGGCATCCTATGGCTACACCTTC.

J is TRBJ1-1 and V is TRBV15, with D perhaps TRBD1 (6 bases). V was trimmed by 1 base and J by 0 bases, leaving 12 bases between them. CDR1 is LNHNV and CDR2 is YYDKDF in the germline V gene (reference sequence). The CDR3 length is 16 residues. This CDR3 reads CATSRGGARMNTEAFF. As DNA, the CDR3 is TGTGCCACCAGCAGAGGGGGGGCGCGAATGAACACTGAAGCTTTCTTT.

The chain links TRBV7-2 to TRBJ1-1; D is unclear. This CDR3 is 15 amino acids long. Looked up from germline, CDR1 is SGHTA and CDR2 is FQGNSA. V lost 5 bases and J lost 5, with 18 bases in between. The CDR3 protein is CASSRTGSGGTEAFF. CDR3 DNA sequence: TGTGCCAGCAGCCGTACCGGGTCAGGAGGAACTGAAGCTTTCTTT.

Concerning this clone itself: The limits of the CDR3 on the DNA are not certain, so only TCRdb's listed CDR3 is given. The chain carries TRBV11-3 and TRBJ1-2; the D call in the table, TRBD1, was not verified against the DNA. Germline assignment: CDR1 SGHNT and CDR2 YENEEA. The CDR3 length is 13 residues, termini included. CDR3 sequence: CASSWGQGSVVAF.

The V call is TRBV14, the J call TRBJ1-1; no clear D. There are 13 residues in the CDR3. Trimming shortened V by 4 bases and J by 1 base, and 7 bases separated the two germline ends. Per the germline V gene, CDR1 is SGHDN and CDR2 is FVKESK. For the CDR3, the DNA is TGTGCCAGCAGCCTACAGAGGAACACTGAAGCTTTCTTT. This gives the protein CASSLQRNTEAFF.

The chain is built from TRBV7-3 and TRBJ2-3; perhaps D is TRBD1 or TRBD2 (7 bases each). The CDR3 is 13 residues long. V shed 8 bases and J shed 3 bases, with 12 bases lying between them. CDR1 is SGHTA and CDR2 is FQGTGA in the germline V gene. The CDR3 nucleotides read TGTGCCAGCGGGAGGGGGCATACAGATACGCAGTATTTT. It specifies CASGRGHTDTQYF.

The chain is built from TRBV6-5 and TRBJ2-3; 9 bases are a match to TRBD1. The length of the CDR3 is 15 residues. V gave up 6 bases and J gave up 3 bases; unmatched junction bases: 7. Germline V lookup: CDR1 MNHEY, CDR2 SVGAGI. This CDR3 is CASSIQGAITDTQYF. The CDR3 DNA is TGTGCCAGCAGCATACAGGGGGCTATAACAGATACGCAGTATTTT.

This clone appeared a single time. The V call is TRBV2, the J call TRBJ1-1; D is perhaps TRBD1 (5 bases). This CDR3 is built from 14 residues. V was shortened by 2 bases and J by 3 bases, with 10 bases between the two germline ends. The V gene's germline CDR1 is SNHLY and CDR2 FYNNEI. The CDR3 DNA reads as TGTGCCAGCAGTGAACAGGGAATCGACACTGAAGCTTTCTTT. Translating it yields CASSEQGIDTEAFF.

The chain links TRBV28 to TRBJ2-7, with a tentative D call TRBD1 (6 bases). V gave up 9 bases and J gave up 3 bases, with 15 bases separating them. The CDR3 sequence is 13 residues long. CDR1 MDHEN and CDR2 SYDVKM come from the germline V gene. As DNA, the CDR3 is TGTGCCAGTTTAGGGCAGGGGTACTACGAGCAGTACTTC. Translated, it gives CASLGQGYYEQYF.

The chain combines TRBV5-1 with TRBJ1-1, with D possibly matching TRBD1 (5 bases). Germline V gene lookup returns CDR1 SGHRS and CDR2 YFSETQ. Deletions cut 1 base from V and 5 bases from J, with 15 bases between. The CDR3 contains 15 residues. CDR3 bases: TGCGCCAGCAGCTTGTTGGGGGATATAGGTACTGAAGCTTTCTTT. Translated: CASSLLGDIGTEAFF. Full variable domain (missing parts from reference TRBV5-1 and TRBJ1-1): KAGVTQTPRYLIKTRGQQVTLSCSPISGHRSVSWYQQTPGQGLQFLFEYFSETQRNKGNFPGRFSGRQFSNSRSEMNVSTLELGDSALYLCASSLLGDIGTEAFFGQGTRLTVV.

The chain recombines TRBV27 with TRBJ1-1; possible D gene TRBD1, 5 bases. The V gene's germline CDR1 is MNHEY and CDR2 SMNVEV (reference sequence). V lost 6 bases and J lost 1, with 24 bases in between. CDR3 length: 18 residues. The CDR3, as DNA: TGTGCCAGCAGCAGGATATGGGCAGGGTGGATTTCGAACACTGAAGCTTTCTTT. Its translation is CASSRIWAGWISNTEAFF.

The V call is TRBV2, the J call TRBJ2-7; D gene ambiguous. The CDR3 length is 13 residues. Between the trimmed V and J ends, which lost 3 bases and 0 bases, there was a span of 6 bases. The germline V gene has CDR1 SNHLY and CDR2 FYNNEI. The CDR3 loop reads CASSEGASYEQYF. For the CDR3, the DNA is TGTGCCAGCAGTGAGGGCGCCTCCTACGAGCAGTACTTC.

This chain joins TRBV10-3 and TRBJ2-1; TRBD1 agrees at 7 bases. There are 16 residues in the CDR3. The germline V gene has CDR1 ENHRY and CDR2 SYGVKD. Germline trimming cut 2 bases from V and 8 bases from J; bases unmatched to any gene: 12. CDR3 region: CAISEPGRGLKDEQFF. In DNA form, the CDR3 reads TGTGCCATCAGTGAGCCCGGAAGGGGGCTCAAGGATGAGCAGTTCTTC.